These 10 T cell receptor beta chains were sequenced from one sample in a study of OX40 agonist ivuxolimab in advanced cancers. Profiling relied on immunoSEQ multiplex PCR, and the TCRdb table lists in-frame clones only, not all of them. Of around 55,000 clones listed, 75% to 90% were seen once; the top ten hold over 9.5%. Material: CD4+ or CD8+ T cells sorted from blood, obtained in a trial of the OX40 agonist ivuxolimab. The receptor set was obtained from an adult with an advanced solid tumor such as melanoma, head and neck, liver or kidney cancer.

Worth noting for this clone: One end of the junction fails to match germline, which may point to a read error. This chain connects TRBV6-5 to TRBJ1-1; D gene unclear. This CDR3 comprises 11 residues. Looked up from germline, CDR1 is MNHEY and CDR2 is SVGAGI. The CDR3 sequence is CVSISPEEAFF. Written as DNA, the CDR3 is TGTGTCAGCATCTCCCCTGAGGAAGCTTTCTTT.

This chain connects TRBV19 to TRBJ2-1; no firm D call. V lost 1 base to trimming and J lost 7 bases, with 2 bases between them. Germline CDR1 is LNHDA and CDR2 is SQIVND (reference sequence). The CDR3 runs to 11 residues. CDR3 DNA: TGTGCCAGTAGTATAGTTAATGAGCAGTTCTTC. Its translation is CASSIVNEQFF.

The chain uses TRBV7-9 and TRBJ1-1, with D unresolved. Per germline, CDR1 SEHNR and CDR2 FQNEAQ (reference sequence). V shed 1 base and J shed 1 base, with 10 bases lying between them. The CDR3 loop spans 15 amino acids. CDR3 DNA sequence: TGTGCCAGCAGCTTAGTCAACCCTTCGAACACTGAAGCTTTCTTT. Its protein product is CASSLVNPSNTEAFF.

The gene calls are TRBV13 and TRBJ1-3; D call uncertain. Germline V lookup: CDR1 PRHDT, CDR2 FYEKMQ (reference sequence). Trimming took off 0 bases at V and 0 bases at J, with 12 bases between the two ends. This CDR3 comprises 17 residues. CDR3 residues: CASSLGHRAPSGNTIYF. The DNA for the CDR3 is TGTGCCAGCAGCTTAGGGCACCGGGCCCCCTCTGGAAACACCATATATTTT.

This rearrangement joins TRBV19 to TRBJ1-1; D possibly corresponds to TRBD1 (6 bases). The CDR3 has 15 residues. With 3 bases removed from V and 0 bases from J, the gap between germline ends came to 11 bases. Germline lookup yields CDR1 LNHDA and CDR2 SQIVND (reference sequence). CDR3 nucleotides: TGTGCCAGTAGTATGGACAGACCCATGAACACTGAAGCTTTCTTT. Residues: CASSMDRPMNTEAFF.

The chain carries TRBV28 and TRBJ2-6; no definite D call. The germline gives CDR1 MDHEN, CDR2 SYDVKM. Trimming cost V 3 bases and J 0 bases, with 6 bases left between them. This CDR3 is built from 15 residues. The CDR3 region has the DNA TGTGCCAGCAGTTTGAGCCTCTCTGGGGCCAACGTCCTGACTTTC. The encoded protein is CASSLSLSGANVLTF.

The chain carries TRBV9 and TRBJ1-2; 8 nucleotides agree with TRBD1. V was pared by 0 bases and J by 7 bases, with 11 bases of the junction left unmatched. Germline V gene data show CDR1 as SGDLS and CDR2 as YYNGEE. The CDR3 is made up of 16 amino acids. The chain's CDR3 is CASSVASPGGSGGYTF. CDR3 bases: TGTGCCAGCAGCGTAGCTTCACCAGGGGGCAGTGGTGGCTACACCTTC.

V is TRBV14 and J is TRBJ2-2; the D call may be TRBD1 or TRBD2 (5 bases each). Germline CDR1 reads SGHDN; CDR2 reads FVKESK. Trimming cost V 0 bases and J 6 bases, with 20 bases left between them. CDR3 length: 18 residues. This CDR3 reads CASSQEVGGRGESGELFF. The CDR3 DNA reads as TGTGCCAGCAGCCAAGAAGTTGGTGGTAGGGGAGAGTCCGGGGAGCTGTTTTTT.

This chain joins TRBV23-1 and TRBJ1-5; tentative D call: TRBD1 (5 bases). TRBV23-1 is identified as an open reading frame with a role that is uncertain. Trimming removed 7 bases at V and 0 bases at J, with 10 bases between. The CDR3 is made up of 14 amino acids. The CDR3 spells CASTHRISNQPQHF. The CDR3 DNA follows: TGCGCCAGCACTCACAGGATTAGCAATCAGCCCCAGCATTTT.

This clone was recorded once. The chain links TRBV19 to TRBJ2-1; D is unclear. CDR1 is LNHDA, CDR2 SQIVND, per germline (reference sequence). The CDR3 has 14 amino acids. V was pared by 3 bases and J by 5 bases, with 11 bases between. The CDR3 loop reads CASSMDLENNEQFF. The CDR3 region has the DNA TGTGCCAGTAGTATGGATCTTGAGAACAATGAGCAGTTCTTC. The entire variable domain, with the rest obtained from reference TRBV19 and TRBJ2-1, is as follows: DGGITQSPKYLFRKEGQNVTLSCEQNLNHDAMYWYRQDPGQGLRLIYYSQIVNDFQKGDIAEGYSVSREKKESFPLTVTSAQKNPTAFYLCASSMDLENNEQFFGPGTRLTVL.